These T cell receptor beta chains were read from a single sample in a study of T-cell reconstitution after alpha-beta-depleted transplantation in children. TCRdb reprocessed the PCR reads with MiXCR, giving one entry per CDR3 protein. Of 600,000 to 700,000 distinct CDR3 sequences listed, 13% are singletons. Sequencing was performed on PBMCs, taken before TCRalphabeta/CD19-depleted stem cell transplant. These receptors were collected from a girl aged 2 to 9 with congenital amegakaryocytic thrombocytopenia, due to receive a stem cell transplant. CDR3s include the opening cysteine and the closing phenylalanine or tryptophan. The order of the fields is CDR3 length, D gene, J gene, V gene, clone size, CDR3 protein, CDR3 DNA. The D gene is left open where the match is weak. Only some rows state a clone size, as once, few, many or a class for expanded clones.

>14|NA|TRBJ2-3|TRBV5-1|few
CASSTGPLADTQYF
TGCGCCAGCAGCACAGGACCCTTGGCAGATACGCAGTATTTT
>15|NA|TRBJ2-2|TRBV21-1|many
CASSKARGRTGELFF
TGTGCCAGCAGCAAAGCCAGGGGGCGTACCGGGGAGCTGTTTTTT
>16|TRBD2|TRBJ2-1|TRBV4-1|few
CASSQDPSGTYNEQFF
TGCGCCAGCAGCCAAGATCCTAGCGGGACCTACAATGAGCAGTTCTTC
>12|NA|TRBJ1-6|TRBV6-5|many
CASSYGISPLHF
TGTGCCAGCAGTTACGGGATTTCACCCCTCCACTTT
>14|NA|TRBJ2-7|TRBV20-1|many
CSAKYARQNYEQYF
TGCAGTGCTAAGTATGCTAGGCAAAATTACGAGCAGTACTTC
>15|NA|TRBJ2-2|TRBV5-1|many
CASSTGPTTTGELFF
TGCGCCAGCAGTACTGGACCGACAACCACCGGGGAGCTGTTTTTT
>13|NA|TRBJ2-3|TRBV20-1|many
CSARDSGGDTQYF
TGCAGTGCTAGAGATTCCGGGGGAGATACGCAGTATTTT
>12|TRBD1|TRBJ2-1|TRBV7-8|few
CASRNRGPEQFF
TGTGCCAGCCGAAACAGGGGGCCTGAGCAGTTCTTC
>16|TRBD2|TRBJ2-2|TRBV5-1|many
CASSLDPSGIDGELFF
TGCGCCAGCAGCTTGGATCCCAGCGGGATTGACGGGGAGCTGTTTTTT
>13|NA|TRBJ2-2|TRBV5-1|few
CASSQYVTGELFF
TGCGCCAGCAGCCAATATGTCACCGGGGAGCTGTTTTTT
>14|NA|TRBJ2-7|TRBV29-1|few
CTNRTAPRAYEQYF
TGCACCAACCGAACGGCCCCGAGGGCCTACGAGCAGTACTTC
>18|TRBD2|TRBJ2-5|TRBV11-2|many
CASSSGGLAGGGRETQYF
TGTGCCAGCAGCTCCGGGGGACTAGCGGGAGGAGGAAGAGAGACCCAGTACTTC
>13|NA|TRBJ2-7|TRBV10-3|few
CAIRGLSSYEQYF
TGTGCCATCAGGGGACTTTCTTCCTACGAGCAGTACTTC
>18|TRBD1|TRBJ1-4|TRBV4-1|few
CASSYRGRAGGTNEKLFF
TGCGCCAGCAGCTACAGGGGGCGAGCGGGAGGAACTAATGAAAAACTGTTTTTT
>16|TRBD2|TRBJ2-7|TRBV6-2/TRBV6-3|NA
CASSPGLAGLSYEQYF
TGTGCCAGCAGCCCGGGACTAGCGGGACTTTCCTACGAGCAGTACTTC
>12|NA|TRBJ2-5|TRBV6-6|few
CASSPQGETQYF
TGTGCCAGCAGTCCCCAAGGGGAGACCCAGTACTTC
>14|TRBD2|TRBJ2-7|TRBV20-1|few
CSLKGGLEKEEQYF
TGCAGTCTTAAGGGGGGACTAGAGAAAGAAGAGCAGTACTTC
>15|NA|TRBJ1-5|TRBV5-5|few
CASSLEGSGRVPQHF
TGTGCCAGCAGCTTGGAAGGGTCAGGTAGGGTGCCCCAGCATTTT
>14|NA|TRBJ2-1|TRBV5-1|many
CASSSVLHKIEQFF
TGCGCCAGCAGCTCGGTCCTACACAAGATTGAGCAGTTCTTC
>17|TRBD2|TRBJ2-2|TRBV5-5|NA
CASSLYVASGMAGELFF
TGTGCCAGCAGCTTGTATGTCGCTAGCGGGATGGCCGGGGAGCTGTTTTTT
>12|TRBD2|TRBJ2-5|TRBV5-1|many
CASSASGEIVYF
TGCGCCAGCAGCGCCAGCGGGGAGATAGTTTACTTC
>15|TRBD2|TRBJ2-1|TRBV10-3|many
CAISESGTSGLEQFF
TGTGCCATCAGTGAGTCCGGGACTAGCGGGCTTGAGCAGTTCTTC
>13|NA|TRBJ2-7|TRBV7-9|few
CASSSTFHYEQYF
TGTGCCAGCAGCTCCACCTTCCACTACGAGCAGTACTTC
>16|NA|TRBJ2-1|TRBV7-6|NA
CASSLPVGGGYNEQFF
TGTGCCAGCAGCTTGCCAGTGGGCGGTGGTTACAATGAGCAGTTCTTC
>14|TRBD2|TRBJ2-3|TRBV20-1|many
CSAGTSGTGDTQYF
TGCAGTGCTGGGACTAGCGGGACTGGAGATACGCAGTATTTT
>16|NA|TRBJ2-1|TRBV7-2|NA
CASSLVGRRGGNEQFF
TGTGCCAGCAGCTTAGTAGGTAGAAGAGGGGGAAATGAGCAGTTCTTC
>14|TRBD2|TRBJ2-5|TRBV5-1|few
CASSGGTTKETQYF
TGCGCCAGCAGCGGCGGGACTACTAAAGAGACCCAGTACTTC
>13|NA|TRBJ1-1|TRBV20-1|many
CSGEVRENTEAFF
TGCAGCGGGGAGGTGAGGGAGAACACTGAAGCTTTCTTT
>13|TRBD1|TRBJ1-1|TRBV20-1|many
CSAGDRGGTEAFF
TGCAGTGCTGGGGACAGGGGAGGGACTGAAGCTTTCTTT
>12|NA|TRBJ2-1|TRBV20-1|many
CSIRGMVNEQFF
TGCAGCATCAGGGGCATGGTTAATGAGCAGTTCTTC
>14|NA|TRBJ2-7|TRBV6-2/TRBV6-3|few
CASSIGTVPYEQYF
TGTGCCAGCAGTATCGGGACGGTCCCCTACGAGCAGTACTTC
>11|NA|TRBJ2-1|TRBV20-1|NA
CSARNAGEQFF
TGCAGTGCTAGAAACGCGGGTGAGCAGTTCTTC
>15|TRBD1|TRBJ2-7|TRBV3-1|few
CASSPAGTGDYEQYF
TGTGCCAGCAGCCCGGCCGGGACAGGGGACTACGAGCAGTACTTC
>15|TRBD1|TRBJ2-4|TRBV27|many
CASSLSGTGKNIQYF
TGTGCCAGCAGTTTATCTGGGACAGGCAAAAACATTCAGTACTTC
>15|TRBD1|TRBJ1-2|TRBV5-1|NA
CASSLGLTGIGGYTF
TGCGCCAGCAGCTTGGGCTTGACAGGGATCGGAGGCTACACCTTC
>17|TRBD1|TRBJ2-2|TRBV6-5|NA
CASSYAAAGGDTGELFF
TGTGCCAGCAGTTACGCAGCGGCAGGGGGAGACACCGGGGAGCTGTTTTTT
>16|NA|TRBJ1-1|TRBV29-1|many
CSVEIPEQGKHTEAFF
TGCAGCGTTGAAATCCCCGAGCAGGGTAAACACACTGAAGCTTTCTTT
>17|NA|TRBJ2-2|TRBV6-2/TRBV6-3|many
CASSYLGYQGYTGELFF
TGTGCCAGCAGTTACCTTGGGTACCAGGGGTACACCGGGGAGCTGTTTTTT
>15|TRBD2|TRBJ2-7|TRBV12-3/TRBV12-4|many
CASSYILAEAYEQYF
TGTGCCAGCAGTTATATACTAGCGGAGGCCTACGAGCAGTACTTC
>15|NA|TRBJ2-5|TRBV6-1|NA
CASSENWRLQETQYF
TGTGCCAGCAGTGAGAATTGGCGGCTCCAAGAGACCCAGTACTTC
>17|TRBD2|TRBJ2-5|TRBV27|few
CASSLWRAGGIQETQYF
TGTGCCAGCAGTTTATGGAGAGCGGGAGGGATACAAGAGACCCAGTACTTC
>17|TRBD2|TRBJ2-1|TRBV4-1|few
CASSLHGLADANNEQFF
TGCGCCAGCAGCCTTCACGGACTAGCGGACGCTAACAATGAGCAGTTCTTC
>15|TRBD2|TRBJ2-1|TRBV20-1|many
CSAITGTSDYNEQFF
TGCAGTGCTATTACCGGGACTAGCGACTACAATGAGCAGTTCTTC
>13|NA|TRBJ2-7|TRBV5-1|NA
CASSPGEIWEQYF
TGCGCCAGCAGCCCAGGGGAGATCTGGGAGCAGTACTTC
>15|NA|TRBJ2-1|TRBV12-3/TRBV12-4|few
CASSLWSGVLNEQFF
TGTGCCAGCAGTTTATGGAGCGGCGTATTGAATGAGCAGTTCTTC
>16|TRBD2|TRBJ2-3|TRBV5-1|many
CASSFTTSGSTDTQYF
TGCGCCAGCAGCTTTACGACTAGCGGGAGCACAGATACGCAGTATTTT
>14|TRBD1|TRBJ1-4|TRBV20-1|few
CSARVGTGAEKLFF
TGCAGTGCTAGAGTGGGGACAGGGGCCGAAAAACTGTTTTTT
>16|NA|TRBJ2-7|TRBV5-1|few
CASSLDLGTSEDEQYF
TGCGCCAGCAGCTTGGATTTAGGGACATCTGAAGACGAGCAGTACTTC
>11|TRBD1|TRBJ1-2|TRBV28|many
CASQGAHGYTF
TGTGCCAGCCAGGGGGCCCACGGCTACACCTTC
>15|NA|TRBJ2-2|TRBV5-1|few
CASSLGQGYDGELFF
TGCGCCAGCAGCTTGGGGCAGGGGTACGACGGGGAGCTGTTTTTT
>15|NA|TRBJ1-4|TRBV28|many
CASSRLDSVAEKLFF
TGTGCCAGCAGCCGTCTCGACAGCGTAGCTGAAAAACTGTTTTTT
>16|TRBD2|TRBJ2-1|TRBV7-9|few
CASSPVAGESYNEQFF
TGTGCCAGCAGCCCGGTAGCGGGGGAATCCTACAATGAGCAGTTCTTC
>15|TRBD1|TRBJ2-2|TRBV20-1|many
CSAIQGARNTGELFF
TGCAGTGCTATACAGGGGGCAAGGAACACCGGGGAGCTGTTTTTT
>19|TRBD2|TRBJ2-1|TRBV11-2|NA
CASSLLVLAGSLGYNEQFF
TGTGCCAGCAGCTTATTGGTACTAGCGGGGAGTCTAGGGTACAATGAGCAGTTCTTC
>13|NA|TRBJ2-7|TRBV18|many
CASSPGDNYEQYF
TGTGCCAGCTCACCGGGGGACAACTACGAGCAGTACTTC
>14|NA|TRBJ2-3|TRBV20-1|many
CSASWAGSTDTQYF
TGCAGTGCTAGTTGGGCGGGATCCACAGATACGCAGTATTTT
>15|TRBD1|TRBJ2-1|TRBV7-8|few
CASSFDRARLGEQFF
TGTGCCAGCAGCTTCGACAGGGCCCGCCTCGGTGAGCAGTTCTTC